This T cell receptor beta chain was sequenced during a study of blood T cell repertoires in COVID-19. CDR3 length: 11 residues. Germline CDR1 reads SNHLY; CDR2 reads FYNNEI. V lost 6 bases to trimming and J lost 9 bases, with 6 bases between them. Here immunoSEQ multiplex PCR was the method, and the copy in TCRdb shows in-frame clones only, minus some. The sample lists about 500,000 clones; 87% were seen once. The gene calls are TRBV2 and TRBJ1-6, with D unclear. The sequence was collected from a woman aged 18-29 years who had recovered from COVID-19. Sample: PBMCs or T cells enriched from blood (not recorded which). In DNA form, the CDR3 reads TGTGCCAGCAGGTTCAGTTCACCCCTCCACTTT. Translation: CASRFSSPLHF.